The clone carrying this T cell receptor (beta chain) was detected only a few times. The data are from a study of neurological immune-mediated disorders. TCRdb reprocessed the 5' RACE reads via MiXCR and lists one record per CDR3 protein. The sample contains about 88,000 distinct CDR3 sequences, 3.5% to 4% of which appear only once. Germline V lookup: CDR1 DFQATT, CDR2 SNEGSKA (reference sequence). V was clipped by 5 bases and J by 8 bases, with 18 bases between them. CDR3 length: 14 amino acids. The chain employs TRBV20-1 and TRBJ1-4, with a possible D match to TRBD1 (5 bases). Sequences were obtained from PBMCs. This TCR came from a young woman with multiple sclerosis. The CDR3 DNA reads TGCAGTGCTGACCCAGGGAGTATTGGCGAAAAACTGTTTTTT. Its translation is CSADPGSIGEKLFF.